The TCR beta chain described here comes from a study of T-cell memory formation after mild COVID-19. On the study more broadly: Most TCR clusters belonged to a single donor.

MiXCR, run by TCRdb on the 5' RACE reads, gives a single entry per CDR3 protein. The sample includes 580,000 or so distinct CDR3 sequences, approximately 15% of them seen just once. The germline V gene has CDR1 SNHLY and CDR2 FYNNEI. V gave up 7 bases and J gave up 5 bases, with 12 bases separating them. The length of the CDR3 is 12 residues. Overall study findings and caveats: Whereas later expanders leaned CD4+, clones contracting day 15 to 85 showed a balanced CD4/CD8 makeup. Memory sampled before infection contained some responding clones, suggesting cross-reactive memory joined.

This clonotype has a count of ten or more. The antigen remains unidentified. This sequence originates from an adult woman who had mild COVID-19 (a few samples of this study predate the infection). Cell type and time point are not known. Sequenced: PBMCs or a T cell subset sorted from them (not recorded which). The chain has TRBV2 and TRBJ2-7; D is uncertain. CDR3 sequence: CASMVAQDEQYF. The CDR3 bases are TGTGCCAGCATGGTCGCCCAGGACGAGCAGTACTTC.